This TCR beta chain originates from a study of graft-versus-host responses after intestinal transplantation. The method was immunoSEQ multiplex PCR; TCRdb's version includes in-frame clones alone and lacks a portion of them. The sample consists of about 100,000 clones, around 90% of them appearing once. Findings and caveats of the study: An association linked early post-transplant HvG declines with peak circulating GvH clone levels. Individuals carrying graft-donor T cell macrochimerism showed high graft-versus-host to host-versus-graft clonal ratios in allografts.

The V and J ends lost 7 bases and 7 bases, in that order; junction bases with no gene match: 13. Germline CDR1 and CDR2: MNHEY and SVGAGI. The CDR3 loop spans 15 amino acids. Details on this clone: Its antigen remains unidentified.

This sequence joins TRBV6-5 and TRBJ2-4; the match to TRBD1 covers 7 bases. This TCR derives from a human donor who was the organ donor for an intestinal transplant. The material was unstimulated CD4+ T cells sorted from spleen or lymph node cells, obtained before transplant. CDR3 sequence reads: CASKPDRVGLNIQYF. CDR3 coding DNA: TGTGCCAGCAAACCAGACAGGGTGGGATTGAACATTCAGTACTTC.